Included here is one T cell receptor (beta chain) sequence, with context. No antigen is known for it. It has no much larger one-base neighbor in the sample; base qualities were not kept. TCRbeta CDR3 regions were amplified from genomic DNA using the immunoSEQ Assay, a bias-controlled multiplex PCR. Turning to the authors' computational methods: Nucleated cell counts per sample were estimated from amplification of reference gene primers within the assay. Sequence reads were collapsed and filtered to measure the absolute abundance of every unique TCRbeta CDR3 rearrangement. Productive Simpson clonality was computed per sample as the square root of Simpson's diversity index over productive rearrangements. TCRdb retrieved this table from immuneACCESS and kept in-frame rearrangements only. Not all clones are present; in checked studies, unresolved V genes account for under half, and no reason is known for the remainder. The DNA gave D and trimming, while V, J and clone size come from that table. Within this sample are 350,000 to 450,000 clones, with approximately 81% of them counted one time only. The ten largest account for roughly 3.6% of the sample.

The entry originates in a study of blood T cell repertoires in COVID-19 (dated by TCRdb to the early 2020s). Looking at the study overall: Samples covering the acute and convalescent phases of COVID-19 were provided by collaborators in the United States, Italy and Spain. Where available, HLA class I and class II types were taken from metadata supplied by the sample provider and were not determined by assay-based typing. The sample metadata nearly always contained a de-identified subject ID, COVID-19 status, age in years and sex. The prospective study material was composed of cDNA or gDNA derived from T cells, B-cell-depleted T cells, or PBMCs. The repertoires were made available in a free public database intended to serve as a resource for research on the immune response to SARS-CoV-2. Samples were obtained from the ongoing ImmuneRACE study (first 160 participants) and from over 1,000 subjects provided by 6 global collaborators. Deeply sampled blood TCRbeta repertoires from subjects exposed to, actively infected with, or recovered from COVID-19 were included in the dataset.

The collaborating institutions used their own protocols to collect whole blood in K2EDTA tubes. Collaborator samples were shipped for TCRbeta analysis as frozen whole blood, isolated PBMCs, or DNA extracted from either sample type. CDR1 and CDR2 are drawn from the germline V gene: SGHDT, YYEEEE. Trimming costs V 4 bases and J 4 bases, and their ends lie 14 bases apart. The CDR3 goes from the cysteine to the phenylalanine over 15 residues. The retained sequence is limited to the CDR3, 45 bases, with the frame set at the first base. Findings and caveats that apply to the study as a whole: How much clinical and demographic metadata was included differed by source and by participant, and the metadata was provided uncurated.

The V and J genes are TRBV5-6 and TRBJ1-4; TRBD1 could be the D gene, as 5 bases match. This TCR was sampled from a woman under 30 with acute or convalescent COVID-19. Material for sequencing was peripheral blood. The CDR3 loop reads CASSGPGAINEKLFF. The bases are TGTGCCAGCAGCGGACCTGGGGCCATTAATGAAAAACTGTTTTTT.